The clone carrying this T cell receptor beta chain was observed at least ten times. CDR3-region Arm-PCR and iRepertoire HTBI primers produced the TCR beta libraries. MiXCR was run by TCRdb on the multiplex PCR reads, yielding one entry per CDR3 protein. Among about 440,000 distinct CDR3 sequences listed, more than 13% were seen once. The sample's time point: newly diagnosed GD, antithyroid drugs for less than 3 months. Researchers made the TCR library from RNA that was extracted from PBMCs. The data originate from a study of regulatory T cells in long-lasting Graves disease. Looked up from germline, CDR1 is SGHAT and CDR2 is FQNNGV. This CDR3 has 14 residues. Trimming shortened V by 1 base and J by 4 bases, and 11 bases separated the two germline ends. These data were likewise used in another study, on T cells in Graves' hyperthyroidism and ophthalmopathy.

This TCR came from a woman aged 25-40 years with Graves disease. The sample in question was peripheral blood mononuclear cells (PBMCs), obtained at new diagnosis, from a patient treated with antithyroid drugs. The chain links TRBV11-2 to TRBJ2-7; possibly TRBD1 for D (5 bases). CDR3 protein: CASSLVGAVYEQYF. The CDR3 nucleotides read TGTGCCAGCAGCTTAGTTGGGGCCGTATACGAGCAGTACTTC. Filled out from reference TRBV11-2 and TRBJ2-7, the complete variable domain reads EAGVAQSPRYKIIEKRQSVAFWCNPISGHATLYWYQQILGQGPKLLIQFQNNGVVDDSQLPKDRFSAERLKGVDSTLKIQPAKLEDSAVYLCASSLVGAVYEQYFGPGTRLTVT.